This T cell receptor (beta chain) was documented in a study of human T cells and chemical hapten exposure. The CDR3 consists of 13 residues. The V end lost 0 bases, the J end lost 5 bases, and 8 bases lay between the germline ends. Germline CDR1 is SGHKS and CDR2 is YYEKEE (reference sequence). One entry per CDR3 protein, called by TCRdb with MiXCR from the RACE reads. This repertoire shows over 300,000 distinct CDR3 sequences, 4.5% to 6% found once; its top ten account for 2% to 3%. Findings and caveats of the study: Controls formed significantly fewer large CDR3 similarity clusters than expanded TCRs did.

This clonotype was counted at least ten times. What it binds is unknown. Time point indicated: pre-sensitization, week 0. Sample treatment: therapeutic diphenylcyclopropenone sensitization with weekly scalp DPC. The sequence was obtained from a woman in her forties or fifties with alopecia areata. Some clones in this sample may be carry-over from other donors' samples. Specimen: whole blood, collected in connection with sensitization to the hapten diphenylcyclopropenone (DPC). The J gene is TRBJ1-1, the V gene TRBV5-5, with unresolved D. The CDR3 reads CASSLDIRTEAFF. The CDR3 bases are TGTGCCAGCAGCTTGGACATTAGGACTGAAGCTTTCTTT. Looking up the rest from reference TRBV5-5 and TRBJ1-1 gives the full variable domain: DAGVTQSPTHLIKTRGQQVTLRCSPISGHKSVSWYQQVLGQGPQFIFQYYEKEERGRGNFPDRFSARQFPNYSSELNVNALLLGDSALYLCASSLDIRTEAFFGQGTRLTVV.